Below are 19 T cell receptor beta chains sequenced from a single sample in a study of T cells in Graves' hyperthyroidism and ophthalmopathy. RNA transcripts were the template for amplifying TCR beta CDR3 regions. Using the HTBI primer set, a first-round RT-PCR was run on the TCR CDR3. TCRdb passed the multiplex PCR reads through MiXCR, listing each CDR3 protein once. The sample carries 410,000 or so distinct CDR3 sequences, over 12% recorded once. The sequencing sample was made of blood. The receptors were gathered from a man between 18 and 35 years old with Graves' ophthalmopathy.

Only a few counts were recorded for this clonotype. The chain carries TRBV18 and TRBJ2-5; no clear D. CDR3 size: 15 residues. Trimming removed 4 bases from V and 5 bases from J, with 17 bases in between. CDR1 KGHSH and CDR2 LQKENI come from the germline V gene. CDR3 sequence reads: CASSQSNGVGETQYF. The CDR3 bases are TGTGCCAGCTCACAATCGAACGGTGTAGGGGAGACCCAGTACTTC.

The V and J genes are TRBV19 and TRBJ2-5; D call uncertain. V was pared by 5 bases and J by 4 bases, with 5 bases between. CDR3 size: 11 residues. CDR1 is LNHDA and CDR2 is SQIVND in the germline V gene (reference sequence). The CDR3: CASSGLETQYF. CDR3 coding DNA: TGTGCCAGTAGTGGTCTAGAGACCCAGTACTTC.

This clonotype was seen repeatedly, ten times or more. The rearrangement joins TRBV6-5 to TRBJ1-1, with D possibly TRBD1 on 6 matching bases. The CDR3 runs 15 residues. Looked up from germline, CDR1 is MNHEY and CDR2 is SVGAGI. V was cut by 2 bases and J by 4 bases, with 14 bases left in between. The CDR3 region is CASSYAPGHATEAFF. Here the CDR3 DNA reads TGTGCCAGCAGTTACGCCCCGGGACATGCCACTGAAGCTTTCTTT.

CDR3 sequence reads: CASGLIQGAGYGYTF. The CDR3 region has the DNA TGCGCCAGCGGCCTCATACAGGGGGCAGGCTATGGCTACACCTTC. The rearrangement joins TRBV5-1 to TRBJ1-2; 9 bases fit TRBD1. The CDR3 consists of 15 residues. CDR1 is SGHRS, CDR2 YFSETQ, per germline. Unmatched junction bases numbered 11, after V lost 7 bases and J lost 4 bases.

The chain employs TRBV18 and TRBJ2-1; a possible D gene is TRBD1 (6 bases). CDR1 and CDR2 from the germline V gene are KGHSH and LQKENI. This CDR3 region has 16 residues. With 2 bases removed from V and 5 bases from J, the gap between germline ends came to 16 bases. CDR3 coding DNA: TGTGCCAGCTCACCAGGGTGGACAGCGACCAACAATGAGCAGTTCTTC. As protein: CASSPGWTATNNEQFF.

This clonotype was recorded at least ten times. The chain couples TRBV2 to TRBJ1-5; D remains ambiguous. Per germline, CDR1 SNHLY and CDR2 FYNNEI. V shed 8 bases and J shed 5 bases, with 13 bases lying between them. There are 13 residues in the CDR3. The CDR3 protein is CASGSTYDQPQHF. The CDR3 coding sequence is TGTGCCAGCGGGTCGACGTACGATCAGCCCCAGCATTTT.

This clonotype came up many times. This chain links TRBV6-1 with TRBJ1-2, with D possibly matching TRBD1 (6 bases). Germline assignment: CDR1 MNHNS and CDR2 SASEGT. V shed 8 bases and J shed 0 bases, with 19 bases lying between them. This CDR3 region has 16 residues. The DNA of the CDR3 is TGTGCCAGCGGGGGGCGATGGGACGGCGCTAACTATGGCTACACCTTC. This translates into CASGGRWDGANYGYTF.

This clonotype was detected many times. This chain links TRBV11-2 with TRBJ1-1, with D unresolved. V dropped 0 bases and J dropped 4 bases, with 18 bases sitting between them. The CDR3 has 17 amino acids. Germline CDR1 reads SGHAT; CDR2 reads FQNNGV. CDR3 region: CASSLDNTRRSGTEAFF. The CDR3 DNA reads as TGTGCCAGCAGCTTAGATAACACCCGACGATCGGGCACTGAAGCTTTCTTT.

This clonotype has just a few counts. The chain employs TRBV18 and TRBJ2-3, with 9 positions matching TRBD2. After removal of 0 bases from V and 2 bases from J, the junction contained 9 bases not matched to a gene. The V gene's germline CDR1 is KGHSH and CDR2 LQKENI. The CDR3 totals 18 residues. The CDR3 region has the DNA TGTGCCAGCTCACCACCGGGGTGGACTAGCGCGGCCACAGATACGCAGTATTTT. Its translation: CASSPPGWTSAATDTQYF. Full variable domain (remainder filled in from reference TRBV18 and TRBJ2-3): NAGVMQNPRHLVRRRGQEARLRCSPMKGHSHVYWYRQLPEEGLKFMVYLQKENIIDESGMPKERFSAEFPKEGPSILRIQQVVRGDSAAYFCASSPPGWTSAATDTQYFGPGTRLTVL.

This clonotype was counted many times. The chain employs TRBV7-3 and TRBJ2-2; 8 bases match TRBD1. This CDR3 spans 16 amino acids. V lost 3 bases, J lost 2 bases, and 5 bases stayed unmatched. Germline values: CDR1 SGHTA, CDR2 FQGTGA. CDR3 bases: TGTGCCAGCAGCTTCAGTCAGGGGGCTAACACCGGGGAGCTGTTTTTT. Translated: CASSFSQGANTGELFF.

V gene TRBV4-2 combines with J gene TRBJ2-2; TRBD1 agrees at 7 bases. The CDR3 covers 17 residues. The germline V gene encodes CDR1 LGHNA and CDR2 YNFKEQ. J gave up 5 bases and V 5 bases, and 14 bases lay outside the gene matches. The CDR3: CASSYEDRTALTGELFF. The CDR3, as DNA: TGTGCCAGCAGCTACGAGGACAGGACAGCCTTAACCGGGGAGCTGTTTTTT.

This clonotype was observed many times. The chain links TRBV24-1 to TRBJ2-5, with D perhaps matching TRBD1 or TRBD2 (5 bases each). The germline V and J ends were trimmed by 3 bases and 1 base, with 11 bases remaining between them. The CDR3 sequence is 15 residues long. Per the germline V gene, CDR1 is KGHDR and CDR2 is SFDVKD. CDR3 sequence reads: CATSDRWGTQETQYF. DNA for the CDR3: TGTGCCACCAGTGATAGGTGGGGGACCCAAGAGACCCAGTACTTC.

This clonotype was picked up many times. The CDR3 region is CAWSVQGSAGEQYF. The CDR3 coding sequence is TGTGCCTGGAGTGTACAGGGTTCTGCGGGTGAGCAGTACTTC. This chain links TRBV30 with TRBJ2-7; a possible D gene is TRBD1 (6 bases). Germline values: CDR1 GTSNPN, CDR2 SVGIG (reference sequence). Trimming shortened V by 0 bases and J by 7 bases, and 16 bases separated the two germline ends. The CDR3 has 14 residues.

This clonotype was observed many times. CDR3 in amino acids: CASSLAARAGGYTF. CDR3 DNA sequence: TGCGCCAGCAGCTTGGCTGCCAGGGCTGGAGGCTACACCTTC. The chain has TRBV5-1 and TRBJ1-2; D is perhaps TRBD1 (5 bases). This CDR3 contains 14 residues. Germline CDR1 reads SGHRS; CDR2 reads YFSETQ. V gave up 0 bases and J gave up 8 bases, with 14 bases separating them.

Written as DNA, the CDR3 is TGTGCCAGCTCACCGCCGGGACTACAACCGGACTACGAGCAGTACTTC. Its translation is CASSPPGLQPDYEQYF. The chain couples TRBV18 to TRBJ2-7, with 7 bases aligning to TRBD2. CDR3 length: 16 residues. Losses at the gene ends were 3 bases for V and 3 bases for J; bases not matched to a gene: 11. Germline CDR1 KGHSH, CDR2 LQKENI.

The chain joins TRBV19 to TRBJ2-5; 14 bases are a match to TRBD2. V lost 8 bases and J lost 4; bases outside the gene matches: 6. Per the germline V gene, CDR1 is LNHDA and CDR2 is SQIVND (reference sequence). The CDR3 length is 15 residues. The CDR3 sequence is CASRRLAGGLETQYF. The DNA for the CDR3 is TGTGCCAGTCGGCGACTAGCGGGGGGGTTAGAGACCCAGTACTTC. Together with reference TRBV19 and TRBJ2-5, the CDR3 gives the full variable domain: DGGITQSPKYLFRKEGQNVTLSCEQNLNHDAMYWYRQDPGQGLRLIYYSQIVNDFQKGDIAEGYSVSREKKESFPLTVTSAQKNPTAFYLCASRRLAGGLETQYFGPGTRLLVL.

This clonotype came up a few times. The chain couples TRBV6-5 to TRBJ2-2; 12 nucleotides match TRBD2. CDR3 length: 16 residues. V was pared by 1 base and J by 5 bases, with 2 bases of the junction left unmatched. Germline V gives CDR1 MNHEY, CDR2 SVGAGI. CDR3 DNA: TGTGCCAGCAGTTACTTCGGACTAGCGGGAACCGGGGAGCTGTTTTTT. It is translated as CASSYFGLAGTGELFF.

There are many counts of this clonotype. The chain uses TRBV7-9 and TRBJ2-1; 8 nucleotides line up with TRBD2. The CDR3 length is 16 residues. V gave up 5 bases and J gave up 8 bases; unmatched junction bases: 14. CDR1 is SEHNR, CDR2 FQNEAQ, per germline (reference sequence). DNA for the CDR3: TGTGCCAGCAGCCAAGAGGGTACTAGCGGAATCGATGAGCAGTTCTTC. Translated: CASSQEGTSGIDEQFF.

The chain recombines TRBV6-2 or TRBV6-3 with TRBJ2-5, with 8 nucleotides matching TRBD2. This CDR3 region has 14 residues. The V segment lost 9 bases and the J segment 2 bases; nucleotides outside the gene matches: 8. CDR1 and CDR2 (germline): MNHEY, SVGEGT. The CDR3 DNA is TGTGCCAGTCGCGGGACTAGGGCACAAGAGACCCAGTACTTC. Its protein product is CASRGTRAQETQYF.